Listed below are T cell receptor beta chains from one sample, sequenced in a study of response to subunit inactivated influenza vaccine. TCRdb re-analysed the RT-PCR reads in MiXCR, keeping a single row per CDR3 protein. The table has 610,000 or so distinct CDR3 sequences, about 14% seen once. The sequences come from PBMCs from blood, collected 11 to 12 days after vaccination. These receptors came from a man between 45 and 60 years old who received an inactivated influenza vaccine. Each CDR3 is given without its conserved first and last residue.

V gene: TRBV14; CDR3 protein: ASSAFGTQY
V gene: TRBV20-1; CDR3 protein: SASFRGRRETQY
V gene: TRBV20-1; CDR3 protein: SARPGSHYNSPLH
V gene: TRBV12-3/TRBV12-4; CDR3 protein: ASSGDSVLAF
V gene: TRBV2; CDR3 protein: ASSERTGDHEQY
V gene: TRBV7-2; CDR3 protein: ASSFPGQETQY
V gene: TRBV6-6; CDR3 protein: ASTTQASYEQY
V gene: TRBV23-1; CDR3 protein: ASSLKRQGPQETQY
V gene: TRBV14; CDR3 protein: ASSHFFLRDSTYNEQF
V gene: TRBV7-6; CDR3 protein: ASSLSTPPGEQF
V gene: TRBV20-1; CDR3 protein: SAQHTSNQPQH
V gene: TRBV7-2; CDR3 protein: ASSLSRGNGNTIY
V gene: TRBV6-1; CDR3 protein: ASSGWTSALNRDEQF
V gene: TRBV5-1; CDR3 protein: ASSRQLTETQY
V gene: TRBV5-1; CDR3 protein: ASSFGTSIAKNIQY
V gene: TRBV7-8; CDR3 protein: ASSRGVLAGPYEQY
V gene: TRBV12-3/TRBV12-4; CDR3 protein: ASSLARGPPQH
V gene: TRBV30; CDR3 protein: AWSVLGQPTDTQY
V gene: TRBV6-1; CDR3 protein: ASSSLPSGANVLT
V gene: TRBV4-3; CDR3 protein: ASSQEAEDTYEQY
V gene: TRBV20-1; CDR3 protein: SHQDFLSYNEQF
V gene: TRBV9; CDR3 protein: ASSVDRAGDIQY
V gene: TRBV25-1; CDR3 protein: ASSRGGADTQY
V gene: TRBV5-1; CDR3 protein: ASSLASSGTSYEQY
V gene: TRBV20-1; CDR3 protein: SARDSGGFSYEQY
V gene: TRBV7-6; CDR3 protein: ASSSWDRGVSYNEQF
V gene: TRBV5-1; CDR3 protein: ASSLGSGQGIHYEQY
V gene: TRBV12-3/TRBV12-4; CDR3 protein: ASSFSTSGGEQY
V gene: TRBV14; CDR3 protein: ASAPYQGVGYT
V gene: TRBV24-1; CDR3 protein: ATSDLGLAGSTDTQY
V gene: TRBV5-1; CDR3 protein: ASSEAGKENNEQF
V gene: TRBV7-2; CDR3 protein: ASSPYRGRGPYNEQF
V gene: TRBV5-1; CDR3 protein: ASSRGTGVPGANVLT
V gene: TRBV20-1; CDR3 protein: SARAGGLHNEQF
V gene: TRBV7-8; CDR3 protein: ASSLKMSGLGFTDTQY
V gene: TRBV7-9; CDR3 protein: ASSPRGRGNTIY